Below are 18 T cell receptor beta chains sequenced from a single sample in a study of T-cell memory formation after mild COVID-19 (dated by TCRdb to about 2021). Receptors were amplified or captured by 5' RACE. Sequenced using an Illumina NovaSeq 6000. TCRdb itself trimmed the public reads at Q25 with fastp, ran MiXCR and retained productive beta chains. Rows merge per CDR3 protein into single entries with the most common DNA and genes. This sample lists some 150,000 distinct CDR3 sequences; 6% to 7% were detected once. 2% to 2.5% of the sample goes to the ten largest clones. What was sequenced was PBMCs or a T cell subset sorted from them (not recorded which). Receptor source: an adult woman who had mild COVID-19 (a few samples of this study predate the infection). The sample titles of this study are shuffled in the database, so cell type and time point are left out; the donor was told from shared clones.

This rearrangement joins TRBV14 to TRBJ1-1, with 7 bases matching TRBD1. CDR1 and CDR2 (germline): SGHDN, FVKESK. This CDR3 is built from 16 residues. J was trimmed by 1 base and V by 4 bases; bases with no gene match: 9. CDR3 nucleotides: TGTGCCAGCAGCCCTAGCGACAGGGCGGGGAACACTGAAGCTTTCTTT. Encoded protein: CASSPSDRAGNTEAFF.

In this sample, this clonotype turned up many times. V usage is TRBV7-2 and J usage is TRBJ2-5; no clear D gene. Germline V gene lookup returns CDR1 SGHTA and CDR2 FQGNSA. This CDR3 comprises 16 residues. V dropped 5 bases and J dropped 2 bases, with 18 bases sitting between them. The CDR3 coding sequence is TGTGCCAGCAGCGCCCTCGGTGGCTGGCGGCAAGAGACCCAGTACTTC. Translated, it gives CASSALGGWRQETQYF. The whole variable domain, filled in from reference TRBV7-2 and TRBJ2-5, reads GAGVSQSPSNKVTEKGKDVELRCDPISGHTALYWYRQSLGQGLEFLIYFQGNSAPDKSGLPSDRFSAERTGGSVSTLTIQRTQQEDSAVYLCASSALGGWRQETQYFGPGTRLLVL.

This clonotype came up many times. The V gene is TRBV12-3 or TRBV12-4, the J gene TRBJ1-2; the match to TRBD1 covers 9 bases. The CDR3 consists of 16 residues. Unmatched junction bases numbered 18, after V lost 10 bases and J lost 6 bases. The CDR3 sequence is CATDQSTGGRRDGYTF. The CDR3 DNA is TGTGCCACCGATCAATCCACAGGGGGCCGTCGGGATGGCTACACCTTC.

This clonotype was recorded many times. The chain combines TRBV11-2 with TRBJ2-5; tentatively, D is TRBD1 or TRBD2 (5 bases each). The CDR3 contains 14 residues. Trimming shortened V by 5 bases and J by 1 base, and 11 bases separated the two germline ends. Germline V gene data show CDR1 as SGHAT and CDR2 as FQNNGV. The CDR3 is CASSPPGTQETQYF. CDR3 DNA sequence: TGTGCCAGCAGCCCACCCGGGACCCAAGAGACCCAGTACTTC.

This clonotype occurred many times. The V call is TRBV30, the J call TRBJ2-2, with 14 bases aligning to TRBD2. CDR1 is GTSNPN and CDR2 is SVGIG in the germline V gene (reference sequence). There are 16 residues in the CDR3. The junction had 6 bases not matched to a gene; V was cut back by 5 bases and J by 4 bases. The CDR3 DNA follows: TGTGCCTGGGAGGGACTAGCGGGGGCTGTCACCGGGGAGCTGTTTTTT. Translation: CAWEGLAGAVTGELFF.

This clonotype was counted at least ten times. The gene calls are TRBV12-3 or TRBV12-4 and TRBJ2-7; a possible D gene is TRBD1 (6 bases). Deletions cut 2 bases from V and 2 bases from J, with 19 bases between. CDR3 length: 17 residues. This chain's CDR3 is CASSLTKLTGPTYEQYF. The DNA of the CDR3 is TGTGCCAGCAGTTTAACGAAACTGACAGGTCCCACCTACGAGCAGTACTTC.

As to this clonotype: This could be a read error, since a much larger clone is one nucleotide away. The chain couples TRBV3-1 to TRBJ2-3; 8 positions match TRBD2. Per the germline V gene, CDR1 is LGHDT and CDR2 is YNNKEL (reference sequence). The CDR3 sequence is 17 residues long. For the CDR3, the DNA is TGTGCCAGCAGCCAAGGGACTAGCTTCGACGGCACAGATACGAAGTATTTT. This sequence encodes CASSQGTSFDGTDTKYF.

This clonotype was seen ten or more times. The rearrangement links TRBV20-1 to TRBJ2-5, with a weak D call TRBD1 (7 bases). The V end was cut by 0 bases, the J end by 4 bases, with 18 bases between. Germline V CDR1 and CDR2: DFQATT, SNEGSKA (reference sequence). This CDR3 contains 16 residues. The CDR3 sequence is CSARDPWDSGGETQYF. The CDR3 DNA follows: TGCAGTGCTAGAGATCCTTGGGACTCAGGGGGAGAGACCCAGTACTTC.

In regard to this clonotype: Given a much more abundant clone one base away, this may be a read error. The genes are TRBV29-1 and TRBJ2-7, with no clear D. V was clipped by 7 bases and J by 0 bases, with 7 bases between them. The CDR3 spans 11 residues. Germline values: CDR1 SQVTM, CDR2 ANQGSEA. This chain's CDR3 is CSGPNSYEQYF. CDR3 nucleotide sequence: TGCAGCGGACCGAACTCCTACGAGCAGTACTTC.

This clonotype was found many times. The chain joins TRBV7-2 to TRBJ1-1; 8 bases agree with TRBD1. This CDR3 contains 16 residues. V lost 0 bases to trimming and J lost 5 bases; unmatched junction nucleotides: 8. CDR1 and CDR2 from the germline V gene are SGHTA and FQGNSA. The CDR3 DNA is TGTGCCAGCAGCTTAGCCTCAGGGGGCGCGGGAACTGAAGCTTTCTTT. This codes for CASSLASGGAGTEAFF.

This clonotype was detected ten times or more. The chain employs TRBV7-6 and TRBJ2-3; 8 nucleotides line up with TRBD1. The germline CDR1 and CDR2 sequences are SGHVS and FNYEAQ. J was trimmed by 4 bases and V by 1 base; bases with no gene match: 7. The length of the CDR3 is 16 residues. As DNA, the CDR3 is TGTGCCAGCAGCTTAGTGTCCAGGGGGCAATCAGATACGCAGTATTTT. This translates into CASSLVSRGQSDTQYF.

This clonotype was picked up many times. V and J are TRBV7-6 and TRBJ1-1; TRBD1 is a possible D gene (5 bases). Germline V gene lookup returns CDR1 SGHVS and CDR2 FNYEAQ. Between the trimmed V and J ends, which lost 1 base and 11 bases, there was a span of 11 bases. The CDR3 totals 12 residues. Written as DNA, the CDR3 is TGTGCCAGCAGCTTAGGGGACGGAGGTGCTTTCTTT. Translated: CASSLGDGGAFF.

The genes are TRBV6-2 or TRBV6-3 and TRBJ1-1; possible D gene TRBD1, 5 bases. V was clipped by 6 bases and J by 1 base, with 21 bases between them. Germline V CDR1 and CDR2: MNHEY, SVGEGT. The CDR3 is 17 amino acids. In nucleotides, the CDR3 is TGTGCCAGCAGATCAGACAGAACCCTGGCCCAGAACACTGAAGCTTTCTTT. Protein: CASRSDRTLAQNTEAFF.

This clonotype was seen a few times. The CDR3 DNA follows: TGTGCCAGCAGACAGTCAGGGGCGTCGCGCACAGATACGCAGTATTTT. Protein product: CASRQSGASRTDTQYF. V is TRBV12-3 or TRBV12-4 and J is TRBJ2-3, with D maybe TRBD1 (6 bases). The V end lost 6 bases, the J end lost 1 base, and 17 bases lay between the germline ends. The CDR3 contains 16 residues.

This clonotype was counted between two and nine times. The chain couples TRBV5-1 to TRBJ2-7, with 8 positions matching TRBD1. This CDR3 spans 16 amino acids. J lost 3 bases, V lost 0 bases, and 8 bases had no gene match. The germline CDR1 and CDR2 sequences are SGHRS and YFSETQ. CDR3 in DNA: TGCGCCAGCAGCTTGGGCCCGGGACAGGCTGTCTACGAGCAGTACTTC. This sequence encodes CASSLGPGQAVYEQYF.

This chain uses TRBV29-1 with TRBJ1-2, with 8 bases matching TRBD1. The CDR3 loop spans 14 amino acids. In germline, CDR1 is SQVTM, CDR2 ANQGSEA. J was trimmed by 5 bases and V by 6 bases; bases with no gene match: 11. CDR3 protein: CSVATLTGGYGYTF. The DNA for the CDR3 is TGCAGCGTGGCGACCCTAACAGGGGGTTATGGCTACACCTTC.

This clonotype occurred a few times. The DNA of the CDR3 is TGTGCCATCAAAAGGCAGGGAGTCTACGAGCAGTACTTC. This translates into CAIKRQGVYEQYF. This chain uses TRBV12-3 or TRBV12-4 with TRBJ2-7, with D possibly being TRBD1 or TRBD2 (5 bases each). With 10 bases removed from V and 3 bases from J, the gap between germline ends came to 16 bases. The CDR3 contains 13 residues.

This clonotype has at least ten counts. The chain is built from TRBV29-1 and TRBJ2-1, with unresolved D. The CDR3 consists of 11 residues. Germline V gene sequence: CDR1 SQVTM, CDR2 ANQGSEA. V lost 4 bases and J 9 bases, leaving 10 bases between the germline ends. The CDR3 sequence: CSVAQVGEQFF. The CDR3 DNA sequence: TGCAGCGTTGCCCAAGTTGGTGAGCAGTTCTTC.